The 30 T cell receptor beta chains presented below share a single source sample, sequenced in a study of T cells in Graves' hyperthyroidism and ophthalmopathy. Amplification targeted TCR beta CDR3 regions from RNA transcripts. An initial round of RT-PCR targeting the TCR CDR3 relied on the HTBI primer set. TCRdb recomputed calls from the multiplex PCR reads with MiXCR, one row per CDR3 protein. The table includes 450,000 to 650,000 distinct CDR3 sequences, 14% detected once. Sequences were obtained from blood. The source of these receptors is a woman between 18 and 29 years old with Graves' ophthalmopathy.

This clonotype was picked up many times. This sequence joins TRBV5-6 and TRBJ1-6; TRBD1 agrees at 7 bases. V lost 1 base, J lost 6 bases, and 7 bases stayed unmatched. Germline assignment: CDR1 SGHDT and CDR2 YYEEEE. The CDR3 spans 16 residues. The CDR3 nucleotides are TGTGCCAGCAGCTTGTATGCAGGACAGGCTAATTCACCCCTCCACTTT. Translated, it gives CASSLYAGQANSPLHF.

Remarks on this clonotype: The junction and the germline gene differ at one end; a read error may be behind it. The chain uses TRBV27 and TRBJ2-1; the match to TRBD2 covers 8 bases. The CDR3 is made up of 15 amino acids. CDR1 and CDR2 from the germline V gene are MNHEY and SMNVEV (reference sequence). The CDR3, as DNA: TGTGCCAGCACCCCCGGGGGGGCAAGATACAATGAGCAGCTCTTC. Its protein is CASTPGGARYNEQLF.

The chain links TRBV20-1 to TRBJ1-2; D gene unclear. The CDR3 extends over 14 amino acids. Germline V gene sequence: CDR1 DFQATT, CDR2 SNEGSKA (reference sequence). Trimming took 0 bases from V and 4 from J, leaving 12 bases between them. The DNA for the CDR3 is TGCAGTGCTAGAGATCTAGCCGGGGTCTATGGCTACACCTTC. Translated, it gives CSARDLAGVYGYTF.

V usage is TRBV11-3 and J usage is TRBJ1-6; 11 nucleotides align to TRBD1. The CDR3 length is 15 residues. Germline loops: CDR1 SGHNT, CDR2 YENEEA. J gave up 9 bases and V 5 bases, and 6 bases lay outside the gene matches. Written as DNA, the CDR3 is TGTGCCAGCAGCCGTTGGGACAGGGGGGGTTCACCCCTCCACTTT. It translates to CASSRWDRGGSPLHF.

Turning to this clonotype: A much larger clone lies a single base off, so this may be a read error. CDR3 nucleotide sequence: TGTGCCAGCAGTTTTATGGAATACGAGCGGTACTTC. It encodes CASSFMEYERYF. The gene calls are TRBV7-2 and TRBJ2-7; no clear D. This CDR3 has 12 residues. The germline gives CDR1 SGHTA, CDR2 FQGNSA.

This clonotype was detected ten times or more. The CDR3 DNA follows: TGTGCCAGAGACCCACTAAGGCCAGATACGCAGTATTTT. Amino acids: CARDPLRPDTQYF. The V gene is TRBV7-9, the J gene TRBJ2-3; D gene unclear. The CDR3 is made up of 13 amino acids. Trimming took off 9 bases at V and 4 bases at J, with 14 bases between the two ends. CDR1 SEHNR and CDR2 FQNEAQ come from the germline V gene (reference sequence).

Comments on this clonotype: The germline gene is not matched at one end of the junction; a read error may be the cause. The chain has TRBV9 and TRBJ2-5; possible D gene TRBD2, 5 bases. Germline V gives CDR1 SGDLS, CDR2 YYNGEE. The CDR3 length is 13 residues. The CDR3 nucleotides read TGTGCCAGCAGCCCACAGACCGGAGGTCTTACCCACTTC. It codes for CASSPQTGGLTHF.

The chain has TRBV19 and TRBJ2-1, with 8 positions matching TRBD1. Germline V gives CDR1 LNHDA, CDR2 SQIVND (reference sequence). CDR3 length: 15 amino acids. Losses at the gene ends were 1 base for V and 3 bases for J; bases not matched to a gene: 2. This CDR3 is CASSIGTGIYNEQFF. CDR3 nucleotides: TGTGCCAGTAGTATAGGGACAGGGATCTACAATGAGCAGTTCTTC.

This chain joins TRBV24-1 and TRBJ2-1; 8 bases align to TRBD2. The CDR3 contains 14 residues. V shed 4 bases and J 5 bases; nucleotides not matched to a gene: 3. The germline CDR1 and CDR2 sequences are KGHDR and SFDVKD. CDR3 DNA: TGTGCCACCAGTGACCGGGGGGGGGACAATGAGCAGTTCTTC. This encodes CATSDRGGDNEQFF.

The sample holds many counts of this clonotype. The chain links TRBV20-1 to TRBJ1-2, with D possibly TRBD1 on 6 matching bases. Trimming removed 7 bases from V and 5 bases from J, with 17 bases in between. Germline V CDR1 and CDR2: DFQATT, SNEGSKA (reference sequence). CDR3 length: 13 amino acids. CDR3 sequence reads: CSEVNRDEYGYTF. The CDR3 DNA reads TGCAGTGAAGTAAACAGGGACGAATATGGCTACACCTTC.

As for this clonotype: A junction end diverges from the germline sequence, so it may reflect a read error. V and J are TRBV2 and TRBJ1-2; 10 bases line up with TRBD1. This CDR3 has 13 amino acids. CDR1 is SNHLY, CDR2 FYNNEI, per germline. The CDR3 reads CAGSDRGPYGYTF. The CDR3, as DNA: TGTGCCGGCAGTGACAGGGGGCCTTATGGCTACACCTTC.

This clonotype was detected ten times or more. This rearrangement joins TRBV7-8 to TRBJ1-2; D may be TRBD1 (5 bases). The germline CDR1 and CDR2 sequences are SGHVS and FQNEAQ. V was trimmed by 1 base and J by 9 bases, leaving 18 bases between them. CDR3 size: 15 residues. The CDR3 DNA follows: TGTGCCAGCAGCTTAGTACTCGGGGGTCCTCTCCGCTACACCTTC. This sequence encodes CASSLVLGGPLRYTF.

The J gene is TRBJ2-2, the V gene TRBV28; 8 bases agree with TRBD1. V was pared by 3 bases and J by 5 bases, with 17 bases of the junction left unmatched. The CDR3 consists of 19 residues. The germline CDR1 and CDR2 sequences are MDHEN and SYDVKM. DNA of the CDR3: TGTGCCAGCAGTTTCATCGGACAGGGTATGGGGGTCGGGACCGGGGAGCTGTTTTTT. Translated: CASSFIGQGMGVGTGELFF.

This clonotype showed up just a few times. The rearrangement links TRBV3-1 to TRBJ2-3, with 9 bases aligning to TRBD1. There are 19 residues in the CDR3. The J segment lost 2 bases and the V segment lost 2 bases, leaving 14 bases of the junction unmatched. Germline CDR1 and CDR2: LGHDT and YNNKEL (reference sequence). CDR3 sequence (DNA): TGTGCCAGCAGCCAATTACAGGGGGCGTCCGCATTGGCCACAGATACGCAGTATTTT. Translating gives CASSQLQGASALATDTQYF.

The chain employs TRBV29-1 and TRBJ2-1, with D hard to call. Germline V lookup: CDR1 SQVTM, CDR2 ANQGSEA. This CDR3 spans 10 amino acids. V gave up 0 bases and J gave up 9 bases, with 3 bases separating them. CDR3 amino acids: CSVEEFEQFF. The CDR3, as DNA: TGCAGCGTTGAAGAATTTGAGCAGTTCTTC.

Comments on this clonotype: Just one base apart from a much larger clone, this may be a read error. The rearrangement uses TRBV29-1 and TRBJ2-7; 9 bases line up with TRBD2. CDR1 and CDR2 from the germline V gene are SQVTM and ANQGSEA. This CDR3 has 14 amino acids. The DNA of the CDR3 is TGCAGCGTTCGACTAGCGGCCAGCTCCTACGAGCAGCACTTC. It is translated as CSVRLAASSYEQHF.

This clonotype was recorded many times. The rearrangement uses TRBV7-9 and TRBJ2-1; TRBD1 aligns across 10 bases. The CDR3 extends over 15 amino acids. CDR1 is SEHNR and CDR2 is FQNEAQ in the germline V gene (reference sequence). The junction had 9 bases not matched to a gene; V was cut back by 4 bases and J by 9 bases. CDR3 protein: CASSWGGQGLGEQFF. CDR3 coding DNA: TGTGCCAGCAGCTGGGGGGGACAGGGGTTGGGTGAGCAGTTCTTC.

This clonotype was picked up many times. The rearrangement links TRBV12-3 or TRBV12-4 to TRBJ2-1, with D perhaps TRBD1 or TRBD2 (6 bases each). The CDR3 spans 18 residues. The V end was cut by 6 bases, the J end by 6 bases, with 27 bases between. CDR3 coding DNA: TGTGCCAGCAGCAGTGGGGGGATGGCGCAGGGGTGGTTCAATGAGCAGTTCTTC. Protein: CASSSGGMAQGWFNEQFF.

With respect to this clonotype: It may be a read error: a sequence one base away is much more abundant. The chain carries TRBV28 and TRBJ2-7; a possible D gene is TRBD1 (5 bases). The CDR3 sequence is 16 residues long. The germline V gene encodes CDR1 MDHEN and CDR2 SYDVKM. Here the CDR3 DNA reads TGTACCAGCAGGGATGAAATATGGGAACCCTCCTACGAGCAGTACTTC. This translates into CTSRDEIWEPSYEQYF.

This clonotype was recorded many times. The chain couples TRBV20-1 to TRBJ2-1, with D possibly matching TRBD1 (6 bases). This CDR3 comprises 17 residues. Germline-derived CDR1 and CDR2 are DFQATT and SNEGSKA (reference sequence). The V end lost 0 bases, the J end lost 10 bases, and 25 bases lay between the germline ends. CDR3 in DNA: TGCAGTGCTAGAGATCTTGTCGGGGCAGGGGAGAAGGGCGAGCAGTTCTTC. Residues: CSARDLVGAGEKGEQFF.

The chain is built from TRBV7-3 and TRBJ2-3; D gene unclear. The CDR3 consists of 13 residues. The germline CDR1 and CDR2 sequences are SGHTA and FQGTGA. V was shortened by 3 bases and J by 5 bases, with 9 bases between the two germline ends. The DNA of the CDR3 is TGTGCCAGCAGCTTCGTTGTTAAAGATACGCAGTATTTT. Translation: CASSFVVKDTQYF.

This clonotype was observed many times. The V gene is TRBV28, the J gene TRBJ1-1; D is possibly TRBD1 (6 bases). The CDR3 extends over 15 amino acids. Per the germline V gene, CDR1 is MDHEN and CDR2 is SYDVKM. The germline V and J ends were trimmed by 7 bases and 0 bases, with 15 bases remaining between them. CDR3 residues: CASTTGGMLNTEAFF. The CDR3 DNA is TGTGCCAGCACGACAGGAGGGATGCTGAACACTGAAGCTTTCTTT.

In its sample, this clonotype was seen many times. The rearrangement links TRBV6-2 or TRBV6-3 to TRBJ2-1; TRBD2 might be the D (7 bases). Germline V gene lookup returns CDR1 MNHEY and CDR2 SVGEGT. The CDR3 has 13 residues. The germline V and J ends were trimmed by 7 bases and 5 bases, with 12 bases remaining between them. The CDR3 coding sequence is TGTGCCAGCACCCAGGGGACTAACAATGAGCAGTTCTTC. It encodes CASTQGTNNEQFF.

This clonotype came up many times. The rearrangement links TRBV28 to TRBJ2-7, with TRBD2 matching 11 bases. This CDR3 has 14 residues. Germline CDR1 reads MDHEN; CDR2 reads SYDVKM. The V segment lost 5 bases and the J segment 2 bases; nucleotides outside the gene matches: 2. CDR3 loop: CASSGTSGAYEQYF. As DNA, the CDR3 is TGTGCCAGCAGTGGGACTAGCGGTGCCTACGAGCAGTACTTC.

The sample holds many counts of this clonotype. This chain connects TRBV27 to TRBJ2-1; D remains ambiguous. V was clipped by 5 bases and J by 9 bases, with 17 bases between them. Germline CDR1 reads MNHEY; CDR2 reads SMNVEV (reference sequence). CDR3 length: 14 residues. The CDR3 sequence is CASSPSQDWGEQFF. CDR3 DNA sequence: TGTGCCAGCAGTCCCTCCCAGGATTGGGGTGAGCAGTTCTTC.

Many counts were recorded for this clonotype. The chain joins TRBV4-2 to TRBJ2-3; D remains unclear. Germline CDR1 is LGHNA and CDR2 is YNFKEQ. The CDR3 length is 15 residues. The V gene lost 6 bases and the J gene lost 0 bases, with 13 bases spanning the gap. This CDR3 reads CASRPTDLSTDTQYF. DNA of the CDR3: TGTGCCAGCAGACCCACTGACTTGAGCACAGATACGCAGTATTTT.

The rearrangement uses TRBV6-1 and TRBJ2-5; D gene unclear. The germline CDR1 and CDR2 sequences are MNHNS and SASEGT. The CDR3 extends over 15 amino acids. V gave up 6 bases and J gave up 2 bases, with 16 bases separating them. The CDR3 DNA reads TGTGCCAGCAGCCTCCGTTTGGAAGTACAAGAGACCCAGTACTTC. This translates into CASSLRLEVQETQYF.

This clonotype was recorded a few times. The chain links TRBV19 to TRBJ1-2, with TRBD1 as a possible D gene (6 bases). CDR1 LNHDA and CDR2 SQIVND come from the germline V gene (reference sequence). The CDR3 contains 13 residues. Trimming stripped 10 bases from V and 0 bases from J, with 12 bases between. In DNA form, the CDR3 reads TGTGCCACGCGGGACATCCCTAACTATGGCTACACCTTC. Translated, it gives CATRDIPNYGYTF.

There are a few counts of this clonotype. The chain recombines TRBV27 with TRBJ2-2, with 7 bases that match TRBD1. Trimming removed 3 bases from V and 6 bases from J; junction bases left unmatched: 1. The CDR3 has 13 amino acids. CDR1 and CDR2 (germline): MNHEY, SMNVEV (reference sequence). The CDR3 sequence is CASSFGTAGELFF. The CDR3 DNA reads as TGTGCCAGCAGTTTCGGGACAGCCGGGGAGCTGTTTTTT.

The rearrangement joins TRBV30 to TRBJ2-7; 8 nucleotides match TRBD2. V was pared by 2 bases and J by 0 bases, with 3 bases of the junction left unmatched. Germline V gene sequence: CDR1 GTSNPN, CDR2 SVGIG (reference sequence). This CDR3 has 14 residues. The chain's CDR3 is CAWSNGGDSYEQYF. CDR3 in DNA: TGTGCCTGGAGTAACGGGGGGGACTCCTACGAGCAGTACTTC.